Listed below are T cell receptor beta chains from one sample, sequenced in a study of OX40 agonist ivuxolimab in advanced cancers. Clones were sequenced by immunoSEQ multiplex PCR, and TCRdb holds only the in-frame ones, with some missing. Seen here are approximately 90,000 clones, roughly 90% observed once, and the top ten hold just under 0.8%. Sequenced material: CD4+ or CD8+ T cells sorted from blood, taken in a trial of the OX40 agonist ivuxolimab. These TCRs come from an adult with an advanced solid tumor such as melanoma, head and neck, liver or kidney cancer. Each CDR3 is given with its conserved first and last residue. The order of the fields is J gene, D gene, clone size, V gene, CDR3 protein, CDR3 DNA. D genes are given only for firm matches. Only part of the rows carry a size: once, few, many, or a class if the clone is expanded.

>TRBJ1-2|NA|NA|TRBV28
CASSIVGLEGANYGYTF
TGTGCCAGCAGTATCGTTGGGCTGGAGGGAGCTAACTATGGCTACACCTTC
>TRBJ2-3|NA|NA|TRBV28
CASNPPGGSTDTQYF
TGTGCCAGCAACCCTCCTGGGGGTTCCACAGATACGCAGTATTTT
>TRBJ1-4|NA|NA|TRBV9
CASSVGVQGREKLFF
TGTGCCAGCAGCGTAGGGGTACAGGGAAGAGAAAAACTGTTTTTT
>TRBJ2-3|TRBD2|NA|TRBV29-1
CSVTLWGGSMGTDTQYF
TGCAGCGTCACCCTTTGGGGGGGGTCTATGGGCACAGATACGCAGTATTTT
>TRBJ1-2|NA|NA|TRBV30
CAWSQVGIDGYTF
TGTGCCTGGAGCCAGGTGGGCATTGATGGCTACACCTTC
>TRBJ2-5|NA|NA|TRBV7-8
CASSSHSLEIETQYF
TGTGCCAGCAGCTCCCACTCCCTCGAAATAGAGACCCAGTACTTC
>TRBJ2-2|NA|NA|TRBV19
CASIGTAHTGELFF
TGTGCCAGTATAGGGACTGCCCACACCGGGGAGCTGTTTTTT
>TRBJ2-3|NA|NA|TRBV4-3
CASSRLLSPGRSTDTQYF
TGCGCCAGCAGCCGCCTTTTATCCCCCGGGCGAAGCACAGATACGCAGTATTTT
>TRBJ1-2|NA|NA|TRBV28
CAIREPNYGYTF
TGTGCCATAAGAGAACCCAACTATGGCTACACCTTC
>TRBJ2-3|TRBD2|NA|TRBV29-1
CSANSGGASDTQYF
TGCAGCGCTAATAGCGGGGGGGCGTCAGATACGCAGTATTTT
>TRBJ2-2|NA|NA|TRBV27
CASSWGGVNTGELFF
TGTGCCAGCAGCTGGGGTGGGGTGAACACCGGGGAGCTGTTTTTT
>TRBJ1-4|TRBD1|few|TRBV30
CAWSAGTATTKKLFF
TGTGCCTGGAGTGCTGGGACAGCCACTACCAAAAAACTGTTTTTT
>TRBJ1-2|TRBD1|NA|TRBV28
CPRDRIFYGYTF
TGTCCCAGGGACAGGATTTTTTATGGCTACACCTTC
>TRBJ2-5|TRBD2|few|TRBV9
CASSILAGGRSETQYF
TGTGCCAGCAGCATACTAGCGGGAGGGCGTTCAGAGACCCAGTACTTC
>TRBJ1-6|NA|NA|TRBV9
CASSERPYNSPLHF
TGTGCCAGCAGCGAGCGCCCCTATAATTCACCCCTCCACTTT
>TRBJ1-2|TRBD1|NA|TRBV2
CASSTRDRGYGYTF
TGTGCCAGCAGTACCCGGGACAGGGGTTATGGCTACACCTTC
>TRBJ1-1|NA|NA|TRBV30
CAWRQMNTEAFF
TGTGCCTGGAGGCAGATGAACACTGAAGCTTTCTTT
>TRBJ1-2|TRBD1|NA|TRBV6-5
CASRNQGAQGYTF
TGTGCCAGCAGGAATCAGGGGGCGCAGGGCTACACCTTC
>TRBJ1-1|NA|NA|TRBV18
CASSPSGAGPNTEAFF
TGTGCCAGCTCCCCTTCAGGGGCCGGCCCGAACACTGAAGCTTTCTTT
>TRBJ1-1|NA|NA|TRBV18
CASSPVVLDTEAFF
TGTGCCAGCTCACCAGTGGTCCTGGACACTGAAGCTTTCTTT
>TRBJ2-1|TRBD2|NA|TRBV2
CASRGTSGSYNEQFF
TGTGCCAGCAGGGGAACTAGCGGCTCCTACAATGAGCAGTTCTTC
>TRBJ2-7|TRBD1|NA|TRBV2
CASRRQGAYEQYF
TGTGCCAGCAGAAGACAGGGTGCCTACGAGCAGTACTTC
>TRBJ1-2|NA|NA|TRBV6-1
CASSQGNYGYTF
TGTGCCAGCAGCCAGGGAAACTATGGCTACACCTTC
>TRBJ1-5|NA|NA|TRBV21-1
CASSKKSFGRDADQPQHF
TGTGCCAGCAGCAAAAAATCCTTTGGACGGGACGCCGATCAGCCCCAGCATTTT
>TRBJ2-1|TRBD1|NA|TRBV30
CAWSVGDRGVIF
TGTGCCTGGAGTGTAGGGGACAGGGGGGTAATCTTC
>TRBJ1-4|NA|NA|TRBV28
CASSLENRGAGNEKLFF
TGTGCCAGCAGTTTAGAGAATAGGGGGGCTGGTAATGAAAAACTGTTTTTT
>TRBJ1-4|NA|once|TRBV7-2
CASSFGNTNEKLFF
TGTGCCAGCAGCTTTGGGAACACTAATGAAAAACTGTTTTTT
>TRBJ1-2|NA|NA|TRBV12-2
CASRLDAWGQTQTNYGYTF
TGTGCAAGTCGCTTAGATGCTTGGGGACAGACGCAGACTAACTATGGCTACACCTTC
>TRBJ2-7|TRBD1|NA|TRBV2
CASSRQGASGHEQYF
TGTGCCAGCAGCAGACAGGGGGCATCCGGCCACGAGCAGTACTTC
>TRBJ1-4|NA|NA|TRBV7-2
CASSSTNEKLFF
TGTGCCAGCAGTTCAACTAATGAAAAACTGTTTTTT
>TRBJ1-4|TRBD1|NA|TRBV6-5
CASSYQGQGTEKLFF
TGTGCCAGCAGTTACCAGGGACAGGGGACCGAAAAACTGTTTTTT
>TRBJ1-3|NA|once|TRBV28
CASSLPGKSSGNTIYF
TGTGCCAGCAGTTTACCGGGTAAAAGCTCTGGAAACACCATATATTTT
>TRBJ1-3|NA|NA|TRBV19
CASLRDGNTIYF
TGTGCCAGTCTCCGAGACGGAAACACCATATATTTT
>TRBJ1-2|NA|NA|TRBV6-5
CASTPSSYAGYGYTF
TGTGCCAGCACCCCCTCATCCTACGCAGGGTATGGCTACACCTTC
>TRBJ2-3|NA|NA|TRBV7-8
CASSISRGNTQYF
TGTGCCAGCAGCATCTCTAGGGGGAATACGCAGTATTTT
>TRBJ1-5|TRBD1|NA|TRBV9
CASSPGQALNQPQHF
TGTGCCAGCAGCCCAGGACAGGCACTTAATCAGCCCCAGCATTTT
>TRBJ2-3|TRBD1|NA|TRBV9
CASSFASTGGTDTQYF
TGTGCCAGCAGCTTCGCCTCGACAGGGGGGACAGATACGCAGTATTTT
>TRBJ2-1|TRBD2|NA|TRBV5-4
CASSSRGGPKYNEQFF
TGTGCCAGCAGCTCCCGCGGGGGGCCTAAATACAATGAGCAGTTCTTC